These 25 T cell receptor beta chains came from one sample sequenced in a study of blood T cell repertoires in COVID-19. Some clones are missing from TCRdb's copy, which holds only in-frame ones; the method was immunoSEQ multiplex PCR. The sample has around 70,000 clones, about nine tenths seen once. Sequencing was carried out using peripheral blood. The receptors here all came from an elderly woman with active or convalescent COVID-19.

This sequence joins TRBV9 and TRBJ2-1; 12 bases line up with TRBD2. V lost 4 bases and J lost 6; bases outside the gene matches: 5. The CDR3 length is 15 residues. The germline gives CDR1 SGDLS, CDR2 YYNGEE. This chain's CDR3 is CASSPWTSGVNEQFF. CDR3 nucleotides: TGTGCCAGCAGCCCTTGGACTAGCGGGGTCAATGAGCAGTTCTTC.

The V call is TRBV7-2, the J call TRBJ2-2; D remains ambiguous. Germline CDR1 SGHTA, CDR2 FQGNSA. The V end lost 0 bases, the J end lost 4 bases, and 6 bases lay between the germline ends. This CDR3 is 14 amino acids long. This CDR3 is CASSLALRTGELFF. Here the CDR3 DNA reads TGTGCCAGCAGCTTAGCGCTACGCACCGGGGAGCTGTTTTTT.

CDR3: CAISGGGPTTGELFF. DNA for the CDR3: TGTGCCATCAGTGGGGGGGGCCCAACCACCGGGGAGCTGTTTTTT. This sequence joins TRBV10-3 and TRBJ2-2; D possibly corresponds to TRBD2 (7 bases). The CDR3 loop spans 15 amino acids. Germline-derived CDR1 and CDR2 are ENHRY and SYGVKD. Trimming cost V 4 bases and J 4 bases, with 13 bases left between them.

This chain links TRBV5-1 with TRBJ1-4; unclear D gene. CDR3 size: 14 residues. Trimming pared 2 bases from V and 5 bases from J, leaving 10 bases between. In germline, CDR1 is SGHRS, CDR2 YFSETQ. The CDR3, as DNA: TGCGCCAGCAGCTTTGGGTCTAGAAATGAAAAACTGTTTTTT. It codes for CASSFGSRNEKLFF.

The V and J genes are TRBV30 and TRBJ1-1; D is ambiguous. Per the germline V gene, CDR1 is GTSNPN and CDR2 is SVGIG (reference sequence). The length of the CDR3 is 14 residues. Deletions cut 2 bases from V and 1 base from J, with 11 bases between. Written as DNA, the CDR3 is TGTGCCTGGAGTCCCCTTGGGAGGAACACTGAAGCTTTCTTT. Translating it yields CAWSPLGRNTEAFF.

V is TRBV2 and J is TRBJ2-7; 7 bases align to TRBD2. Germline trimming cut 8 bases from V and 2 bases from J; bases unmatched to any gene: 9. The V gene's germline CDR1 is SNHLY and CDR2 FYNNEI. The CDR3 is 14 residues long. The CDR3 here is CASARGTNTYEQYF. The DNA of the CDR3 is TGTGCCAGCGCGCGGGGGACTAATACCTACGAGCAGTACTTC.

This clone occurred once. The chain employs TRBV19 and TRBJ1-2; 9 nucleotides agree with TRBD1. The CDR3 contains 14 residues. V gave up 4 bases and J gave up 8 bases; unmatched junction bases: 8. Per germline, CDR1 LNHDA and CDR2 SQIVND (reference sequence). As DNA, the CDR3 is TGTGCCAGTAGTAGGGTACAGGGGGCGAGAGGCTACACCTTC. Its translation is CASSRVQGARGYTF.

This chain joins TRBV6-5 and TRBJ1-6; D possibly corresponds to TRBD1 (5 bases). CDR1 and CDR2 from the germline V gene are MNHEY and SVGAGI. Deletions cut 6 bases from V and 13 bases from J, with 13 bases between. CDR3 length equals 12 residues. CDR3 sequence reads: CASRGLGRPLHF. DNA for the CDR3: TGTGCCAGCAGGGGACTCGGTCGGCCCCTCCACTTT.

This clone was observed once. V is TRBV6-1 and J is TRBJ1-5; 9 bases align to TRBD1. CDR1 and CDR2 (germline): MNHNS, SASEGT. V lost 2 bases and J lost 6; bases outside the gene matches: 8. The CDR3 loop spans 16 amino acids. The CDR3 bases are TGTGCCAGCAGTGAATGGGGGACAGGGAGCCCTCAGCCCCAGCATTTT. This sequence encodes CASSEWGTGSPQPQHF.

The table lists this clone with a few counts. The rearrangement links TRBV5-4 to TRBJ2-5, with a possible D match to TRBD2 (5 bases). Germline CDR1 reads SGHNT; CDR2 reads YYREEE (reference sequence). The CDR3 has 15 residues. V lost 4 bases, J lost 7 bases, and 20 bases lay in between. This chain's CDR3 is CASSQDPSSSGTQYF. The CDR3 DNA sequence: TGTGCCAGCAGCCAAGACCCCTCATCCAGCGGGACCCAGTACTTC.

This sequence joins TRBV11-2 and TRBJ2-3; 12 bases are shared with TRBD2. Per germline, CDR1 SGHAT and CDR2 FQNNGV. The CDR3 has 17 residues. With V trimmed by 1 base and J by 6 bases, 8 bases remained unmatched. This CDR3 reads CASSLVASGGARDTQYF. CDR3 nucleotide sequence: TGTGCCAGCAGCTTAGTAGCTAGCGGGGGGGCCCGGGATACGCAGTATTTT.

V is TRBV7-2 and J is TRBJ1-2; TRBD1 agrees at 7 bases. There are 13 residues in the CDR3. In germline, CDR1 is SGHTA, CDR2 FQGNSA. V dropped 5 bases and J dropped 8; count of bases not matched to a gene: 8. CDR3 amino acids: CASSNPTGRGYTF. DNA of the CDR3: TGTGCCAGCAGCAACCCGACAGGGCGCGGCTACACCTTC.

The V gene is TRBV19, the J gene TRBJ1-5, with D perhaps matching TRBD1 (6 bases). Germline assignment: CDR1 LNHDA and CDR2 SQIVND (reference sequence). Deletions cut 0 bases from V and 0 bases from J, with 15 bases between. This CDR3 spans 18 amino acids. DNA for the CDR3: TGTGCCAGTAGTATAGATTGGACAGAAAATTATAGCAATCAGCCCCAGCATTTT. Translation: CASSIDWTENYSNQPQHF.

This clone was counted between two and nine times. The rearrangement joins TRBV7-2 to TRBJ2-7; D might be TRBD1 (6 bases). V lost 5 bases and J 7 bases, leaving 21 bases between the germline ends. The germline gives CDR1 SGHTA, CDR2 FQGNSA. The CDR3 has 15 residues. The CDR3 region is CASSQNGAGVGEQYF. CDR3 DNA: TGTGCCAGCAGCCAAAATGGGGCAGGGGTTGGGGAGCAGTACTTC.

The CDR3 DNA reads as TGTGCCAGCAGCCAAGAATGGGACACTGCTAACTATGGCTACACCTTC. It specifies CASSQEWDTANYGYTF. The V and J genes are TRBV3-1 (or the pseudogene TRBV3-2) and TRBJ1-2, with D possibly matching TRBD1 (6 bases). This CDR3 has 16 amino acids. V dropped 0 bases and J dropped 0 bases, with 11 bases sitting between them. The V gene's germline CDR1 is LGHDT and CDR2 YNNKEL (reference sequence).

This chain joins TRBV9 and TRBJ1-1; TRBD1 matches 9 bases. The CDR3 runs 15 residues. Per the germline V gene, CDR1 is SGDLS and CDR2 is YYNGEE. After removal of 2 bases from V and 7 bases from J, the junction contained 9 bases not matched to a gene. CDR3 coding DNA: TGTGCCAGCAGCGTGGGCACAGGGGGCAGGAATGAAGCTTTCTTT. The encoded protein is CASSVGTGGRNEAFF.

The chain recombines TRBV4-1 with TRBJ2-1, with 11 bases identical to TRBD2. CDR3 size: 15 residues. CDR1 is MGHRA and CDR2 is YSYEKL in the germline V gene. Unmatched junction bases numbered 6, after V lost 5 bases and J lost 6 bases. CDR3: CASSTLTSGVNEQFF. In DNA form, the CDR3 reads TGCGCCAGCAGCACTCTGACTAGCGGGGTCAATGAGCAGTTCTTC.

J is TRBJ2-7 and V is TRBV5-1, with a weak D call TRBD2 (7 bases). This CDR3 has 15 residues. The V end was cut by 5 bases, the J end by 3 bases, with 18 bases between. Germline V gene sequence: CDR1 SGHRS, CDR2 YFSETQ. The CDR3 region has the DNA TGCGCCAGCAGTTTAGGGGGGGACTACCGCTACGAGCAGTACTTC. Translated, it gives CASSLGGDYRYEQYF.

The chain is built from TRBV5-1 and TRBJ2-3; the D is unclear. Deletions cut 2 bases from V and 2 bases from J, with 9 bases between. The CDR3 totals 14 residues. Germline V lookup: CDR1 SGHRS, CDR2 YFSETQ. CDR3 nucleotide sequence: TGCGCCAGCAGCTTTAGTACTTTCACAGATACGCAGTATTTT. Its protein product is CASSFSTFTDTQYF. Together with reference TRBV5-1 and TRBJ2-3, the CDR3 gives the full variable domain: KAGVTQTPRYLIKTRGQQVTLSCSPISGHRSVSWYQQTPGQGLQFLFEYFSETQRNKGNFPGRFSGRQFSNSRSEMNVSTLELGDSALYLCASSFSTFTDTQYFGPGTRLTVL.

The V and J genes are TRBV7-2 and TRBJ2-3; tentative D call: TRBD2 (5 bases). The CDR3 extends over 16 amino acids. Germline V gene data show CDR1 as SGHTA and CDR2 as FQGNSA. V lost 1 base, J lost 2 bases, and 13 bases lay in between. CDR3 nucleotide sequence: TGTGCCAGCAGCTTAGGGAGGACTCTCGCCACAGATACGCAGTATTTT. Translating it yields CASSLGRTLATDTQYF.

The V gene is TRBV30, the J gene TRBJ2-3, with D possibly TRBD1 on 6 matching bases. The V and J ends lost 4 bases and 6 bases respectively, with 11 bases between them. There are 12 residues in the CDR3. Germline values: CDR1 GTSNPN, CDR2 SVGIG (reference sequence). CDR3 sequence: CAWTGVVDTQYF. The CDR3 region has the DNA TGTGCCTGGACAGGGGTGGTGGATACGCAGTATTTT.

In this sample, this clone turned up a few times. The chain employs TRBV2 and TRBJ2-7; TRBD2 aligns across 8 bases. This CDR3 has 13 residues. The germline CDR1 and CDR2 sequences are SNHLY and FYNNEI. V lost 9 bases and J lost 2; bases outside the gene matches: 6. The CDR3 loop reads CARKAGATYEQYF. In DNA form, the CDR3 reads TGTGCCAGGAAAGCGGGGGCAACCTACGAGCAGTACTTC.

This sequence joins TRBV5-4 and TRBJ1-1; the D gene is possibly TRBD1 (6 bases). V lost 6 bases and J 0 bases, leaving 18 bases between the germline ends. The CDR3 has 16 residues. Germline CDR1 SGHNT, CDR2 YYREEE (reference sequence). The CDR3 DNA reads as TGTGCCAGCAACGGGGGGGCAGGGTGGCTGAACACTGAAGCTTTCTTT. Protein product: CASNGGAGWLNTEAFF.

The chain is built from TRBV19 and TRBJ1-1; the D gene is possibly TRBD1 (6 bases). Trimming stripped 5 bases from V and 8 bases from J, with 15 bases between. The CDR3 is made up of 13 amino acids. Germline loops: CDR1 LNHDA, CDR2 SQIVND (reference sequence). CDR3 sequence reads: CASSDTDRTEAFF. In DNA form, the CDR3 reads TGTGCCAGTAGTGATACGGACAGAACCGAAGCTTTCTTT.

CDR3 region: CASSFGTPYEQYF. The CDR3 region has the DNA TGTGCCAGCAGCTTCGGGACACCCTACGAGCAGTACTTC. The chain uses TRBV7-8 and TRBJ2-7; possible D gene TRBD1, 6 bases. The CDR3 has 13 amino acids. Germline V gene lookup returns CDR1 SGHVS and CDR2 FQNEAQ. Trimming took 3 bases from V and 2 from J, leaving 8 bases between them.